This T cell receptor (beta chain) derives from a study of shared clonotypes between healthy human individuals. Trimming cost V 5 bases and J 6 bases, with 7 bases left between them. The CDR3 covers 12 residues. Looked up from germline, CDR1 is MNHEY and CDR2 is SVGAGI. This table comes from immunoSEQ multiplex PCR, and its TCRdb copy is limited to in-frame clones, with some not included. The sample consists of about 2.4 million clones, roughly 93% of them appearing once. The source is a young man in good health. Some clones in this sample may be carry-over from other donors' samples. The rearrangement joins TRBV6-5 to TRBJ2-2, with a possible D match to TRBD2 (5 bases). The specimen sequenced was naive CD4+ T cells from PBMCs. Regarding subset: CD45RA+ positively selected. In DNA form, the CDR3 reads TGTGCCAGCAGTAGGCGGGCCGGGGAGCTGTTTTTT. Translated: CASSRRAGELFF.